These T cell receptor beta chains were read from a single sample in a study of identical twins' blood T cells. TCRdb re-analysed the 5' RACE reads in MiXCR, keeping a single row per CDR3 protein. The data hold 400,000 or so distinct CDR3 sequences, with 28% observed a single time. Sequenced: PBMCs. The receptors were sampled from a woman aged 18 to 55 in good health. The CDR3 runs from the conserved cysteine through the conserved F or W. D genes are given only for firm matches. Expanded clones are given a class, and other clones once, few, many or no size at all.

cdr3_aa cdr3_nt cdr3_length clone_size j_call v_call d_call
CSASGLKGNGGINEQFF TGCAGTGCTAGTGGTCTGAAGGGTAACGGGGGGATCAATGAGCAGTTCTTC 17 NA TRBJ2-1 TRBV20-1 TRBD2
CASSLVHRELIF TGTGCCAGCAGCTTAGTGCACAGGGAATTGATCTTT 12 NA TRBJ1-1 TRBV7-9 NA
CASGYTGGNYNEQFF TGTGCCAGCGGTTATACGGGGGGGAATTACAATGAGCAGTTCTTC 15 NA TRBJ2-1 TRBV6-6 TRBD2
CASTHGAGANTEAFF TGTGCCAGCACCCACGGGGCAGGAGCAAACACTGAAGCTTTCTTT 15 few TRBJ1-1 TRBV6-9 NA
CAIWDGQETQYF TGTGCCATCTGGGACGGCCAAGAGACCCAGTACTTC 12 few TRBJ2-5 TRBV10-3 NA
CASSIVGSADEQFF TGTGCCAGTAGTATAGTTGGTAGCGCGGATGAGCAGTTCTTC 14 few TRBJ2-1 TRBV19 NA
CASSIGTVAGEKLFF TGCGCCAGCAGCATAGGGACTGTTGCTGGCGAAAAACTGTTTTTT 15 NA TRBJ1-4 TRBV5-1 NA
CAISESKGSSANYGYTF TGTGCCATCAGTGAGTCGAAGGGTTCGTCCGCTAACTATGGCTACACCTTC 17 few TRBJ1-2 TRBV10-3 NA
CSARDTSDYEQYF TGCAGTGCTAGGGACACCTCCGACTACGAGCAGTACTTC 13 many TRBJ2-7 TRBV20-1 NA
CASSQARYVELFF TGTGCCAGCAGCCAAGCGAGGTACGTGGAGCTGTTTTTT 13 NA TRBJ2-2 TRBV14 NA
CASLGNEGRPFF TGTGCCAGCCTCGGGAATGAGGGTAGGCCTTTCTTT 12 many TRBJ1-1 TRBV28 NA
CASSLVRGAEAFF TGTGCCAGCAGTTTAGTGCGAGGGGCTGAAGCTTTCTTT 13 NA TRBJ1-1 TRBV12-3/TRBV12-4 NA
CSARQGGTEAFF TGCAGTGCTAGACAGGGAGGGACTGAAGCTTTCTTT 12 many TRBJ1-1 TRBV20-1 NA
CASRTTNTGELFF TGTGCCAGCCGGACAACCAACACCGGGGAGCTGTTTTTT 13 NA TRBJ2-2 TRBV6-1 NA
CASSSRTGKETEAFF TGTGCCAGCAGTTCCCGGACAGGGAAGGAAACTGAAGCTTTCTTT 15 NA TRBJ1-1 TRBV6-2/TRBV6-3 TRBD1
CASSVGTKSYNEQFF TGTGCCAGCAGTGTGGGAACGAAGTCCTACAATGAGCAGTTCTTC 15 once TRBJ2-1 TRBV2 NA
CSARDMREGTEAFF TGCAGTGCTAGAGATATGAGGGAAGGCACTGAAGCTTTCTTT 14 few TRBJ1-1 TRBV20-1 NA
CSASTRGLETQYF TGCAGTGCTAGTACCAGGGGGCTCGAGACCCAGTACTTC 13 NA TRBJ2-5 TRBV20-1 TRBD1
CASTLGRPAYRSEKLFF TGTGCCAGCACCCTCGGGAGGCCTGCCTACCGGAGTGAAAAACTGTTTTTT 17 many TRBJ1-4 TRBV12-3/TRBV12-4 NA
CASILTGGTGAFF TGTGCCAGCATTTTGACAGGCGGCACAGGAGCTTTCTTT 13 NA TRBJ1-1 TRBV12-3/TRBV12-4 NA
CASSFLRLRDYTGELFF TGTGCCAGCAGTTTTCTTCGACTCCGAGATTACACCGGGGAGCTGTTTTTT 17 many TRBJ2-2 TRBV27 NA
CASSLAGPVEKLFF TGCGCCAGCAGCTTGGCGGGACCTGTTGAAAAACTGTTTTTT 14 NA TRBJ1-4 TRBV5-1 NA
CASSHHNGELFF TGCGCCAGCAGCCACCACAACGGGGAGCTGTTTTTT 12 few TRBJ2-2 TRBV4-1 NA
CDSSSGQTNQPQHF TGTGACAGCAGCAGCGGACAAACCAATCAGCCCCAGCATTTT 14 NA TRBJ1-5 TRBV9 NA
CSVEDRGTSIDEQFF TGCAGCGTTGAAGATCGAGGGACTAGCATCGATGAGCAGTTCTTC 15 few TRBJ2-1 TRBV29-1 TRBD2
CASSPGQTPYEQYF TGCGCCAGCAGCCCCGGACAGACTCCGTACGAGCAGTACTTC 14 NA TRBJ2-7 TRBV5-1 NA
CAPNPHKSSYEQYF TGTGCCCCCAACCCCCATAAAAGCTCCTACGAGCAGTACTTC 14 many TRBJ2-7 TRBV10-3 NA
CASSFGGQGVSGNTTYF TGCGCCAGCAGCTTCGGGGGACAGGGCGTTTCTGGAAACACCACATATTTT 17 NA TRBJ1-3 TRBV5-1 TRBD1
CAWSMGDNQPQHF TGTGCCTGGAGCATGGGGGACAATCAGCCCCAGCATTTT 13 NA TRBJ1-5 TRBV30 NA
CASSSSVNLVSGNTIYF TGTGCCAGCAGTTCCTCCGTTAACTTAGTCTCTGGAAACACCATATATTTT 17 NA TRBJ1-3 TRBV6-5 NA
CASSTPGGTGELFF TGTGCCAGTTCGACCCCCGGTGGCACCGGGGAGCTGTTTTTT 14 NA TRBJ2-2 TRBV19 NA